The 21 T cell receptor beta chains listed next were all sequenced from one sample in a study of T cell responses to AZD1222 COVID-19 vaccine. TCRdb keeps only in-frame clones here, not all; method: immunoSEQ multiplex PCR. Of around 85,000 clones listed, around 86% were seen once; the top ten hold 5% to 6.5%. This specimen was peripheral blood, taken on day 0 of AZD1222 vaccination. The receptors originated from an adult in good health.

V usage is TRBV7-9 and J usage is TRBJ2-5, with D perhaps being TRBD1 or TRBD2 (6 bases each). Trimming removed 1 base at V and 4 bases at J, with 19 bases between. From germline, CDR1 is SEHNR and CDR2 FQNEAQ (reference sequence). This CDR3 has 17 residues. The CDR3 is CASSLGGAPGMRETQYF. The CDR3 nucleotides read TGTGCCAGCAGCTTAGGGGGGGCCCCTGGTATGAGAGAGACCCAGTACTTC. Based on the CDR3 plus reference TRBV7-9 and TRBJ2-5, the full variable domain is DTGVSQNPRHKITKRGQNVTFRCDPISEHNRLYWYRQTLGQGPEFLTYFQNEAQLEKSRLLSDRFSAERPKGSFSTLEIQRTEQGDSAMYLCASSLGGAPGMRETQYFGPGTRLLVL.

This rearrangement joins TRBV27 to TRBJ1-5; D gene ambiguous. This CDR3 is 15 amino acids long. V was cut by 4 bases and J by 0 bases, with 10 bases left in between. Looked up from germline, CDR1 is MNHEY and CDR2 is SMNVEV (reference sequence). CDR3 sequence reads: CASSSTEISNQPQHF. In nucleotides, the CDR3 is TGTGCCAGCAGTTCAACAGAAATTAGCAATCAGCCCCAGCATTTT.

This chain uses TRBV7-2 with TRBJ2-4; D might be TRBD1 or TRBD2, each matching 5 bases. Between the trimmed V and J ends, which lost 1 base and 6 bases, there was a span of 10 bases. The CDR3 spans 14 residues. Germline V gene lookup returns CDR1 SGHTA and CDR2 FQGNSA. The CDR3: CASSLVMRGNIQYF. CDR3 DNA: TGTGCCAGCAGCTTAGTTATGAGGGGAAACATTCAGTACTTC.

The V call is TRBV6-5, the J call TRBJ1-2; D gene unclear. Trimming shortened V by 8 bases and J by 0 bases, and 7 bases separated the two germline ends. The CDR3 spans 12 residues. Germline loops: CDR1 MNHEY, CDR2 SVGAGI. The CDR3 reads CASSEANYGYTF. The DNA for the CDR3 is TGTGCCAGCTCGGAAGCTAACTATGGCTACACCTTC.

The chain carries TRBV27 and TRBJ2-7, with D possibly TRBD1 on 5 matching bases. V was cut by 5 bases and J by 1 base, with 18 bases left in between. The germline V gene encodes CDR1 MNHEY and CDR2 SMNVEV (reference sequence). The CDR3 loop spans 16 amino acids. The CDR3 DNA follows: TGTGCCAGCAGTCATCTTGGGTCGGCAGGGTCCTACGAGCAGTACTTC. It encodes CASSHLGSAGSYEQYF.

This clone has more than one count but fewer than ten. The CDR3 nucleotides are TGTGCCAGCAGTTCCTTAAACTCCGGGACAGGGATGTTCTACGAGCAGTACTTC. Translating it yields CASSSLNSGTGMFYEQYF. The V and J genes are TRBV6-2 or TRBV6-3 and TRBJ2-7; TRBD1 matches at 9 bases. This CDR3 region has 18 residues. Germline V lookup: CDR1 MNHEY, CDR2 SVGEGT. The J segment lost 3 bases and the V segment lost 4 bases, leaving 16 bases of the junction unmatched.

For the CDR3, the DNA is TGTGCCACCAGTGGCCAGGGGAAAGAGACCCAGTACTTC. Translated, it gives CATSGQGKETQYF. This chain uses TRBV24-1 with TRBJ2-5, with D possibly matching TRBD1 (6 bases). This CDR3 region has 13 residues. The germline CDR1 and CDR2 sequences are KGHDR and SFDVKD. With 5 bases removed from V and 3 bases from J, the gap between germline ends came to 9 bases.

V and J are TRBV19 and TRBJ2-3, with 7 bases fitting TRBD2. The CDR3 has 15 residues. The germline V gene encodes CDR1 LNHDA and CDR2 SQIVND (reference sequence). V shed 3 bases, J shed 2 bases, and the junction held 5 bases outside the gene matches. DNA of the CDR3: TGTGCCAGTAGTATTCCGGGACTATCCACAGATACGCAGTATTTT. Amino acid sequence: CASSIPGLSTDTQYF.

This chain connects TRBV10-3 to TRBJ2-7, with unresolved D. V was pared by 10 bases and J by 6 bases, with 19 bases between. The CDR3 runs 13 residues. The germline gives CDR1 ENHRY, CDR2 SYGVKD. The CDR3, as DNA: TGTGCCACCTCGATGGAAGGTGGTTCCGAGCAGTACTTC. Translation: CATSMEGGSEQYF.

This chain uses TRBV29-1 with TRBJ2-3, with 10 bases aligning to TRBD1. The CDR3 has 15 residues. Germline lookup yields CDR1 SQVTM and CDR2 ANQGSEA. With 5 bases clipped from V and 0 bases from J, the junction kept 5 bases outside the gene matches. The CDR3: CSVSPGQGSTDTQYF. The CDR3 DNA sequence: TGCAGCGTTTCCCCGGGACAGGGGAGCACAGATACGCAGTATTTT.

In DNA, the CDR3 is TGTGCCAGTAGGCTCTCGTGGGATCAGCCCCAGCATTTT. The encoded protein is CASRLSWDQPQHF. The rearrangement joins TRBV19 to TRBJ1-5; D gene uncertain. The CDR3 totals 13 residues. V was trimmed by 6 bases and J by 5 bases, leaving 11 bases between them. CDR1 and CDR2 from the germline V gene are LNHDA and SQIVND (reference sequence).

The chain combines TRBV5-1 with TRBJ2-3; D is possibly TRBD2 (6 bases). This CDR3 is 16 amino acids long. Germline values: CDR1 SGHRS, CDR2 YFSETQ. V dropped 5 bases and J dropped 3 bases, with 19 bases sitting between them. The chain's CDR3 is CASSSDGGSWTDTQYF. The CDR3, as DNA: TGCGCCAGCAGTTCTGACGGGGGAAGTTGGACAGATACGCAGTATTTT.

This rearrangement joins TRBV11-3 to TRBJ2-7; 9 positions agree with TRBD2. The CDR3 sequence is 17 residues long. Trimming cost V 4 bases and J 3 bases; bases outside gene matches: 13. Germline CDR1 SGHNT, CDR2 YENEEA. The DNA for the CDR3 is TGTGCCAGCAGCTACACGTTTAGCGGGAGCCCTCGCTACGAGCAGTACTTC. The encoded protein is CASSYTFSGSPRYEQYF.

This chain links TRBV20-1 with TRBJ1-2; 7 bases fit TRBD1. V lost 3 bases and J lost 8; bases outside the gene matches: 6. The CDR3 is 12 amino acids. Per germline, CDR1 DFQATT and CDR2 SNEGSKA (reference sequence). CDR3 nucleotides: TGCAGTGCTAGTCAGGACAGGCTCGGCTACACCTTC. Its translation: CSASQDRLGYTF.

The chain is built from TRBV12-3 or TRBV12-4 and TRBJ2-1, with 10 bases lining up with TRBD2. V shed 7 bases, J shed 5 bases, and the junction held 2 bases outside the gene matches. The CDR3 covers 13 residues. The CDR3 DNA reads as TGTGCCAGCAAAGGACTAGCGGACAATGAGCAGTTCTTC. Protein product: CASKGLADNEQFF.

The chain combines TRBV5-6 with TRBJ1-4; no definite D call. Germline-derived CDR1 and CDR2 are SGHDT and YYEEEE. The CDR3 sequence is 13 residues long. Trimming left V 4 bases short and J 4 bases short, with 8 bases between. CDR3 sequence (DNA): TGTGCCAGCAGCAAAGGAAGTAATGAAAAACTGTTTTTT. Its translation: CASSKGSNEKLFF.

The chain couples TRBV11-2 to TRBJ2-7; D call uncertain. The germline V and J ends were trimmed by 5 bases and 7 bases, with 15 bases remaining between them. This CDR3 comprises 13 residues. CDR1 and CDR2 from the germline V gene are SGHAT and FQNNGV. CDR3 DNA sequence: TGTGCCAGCAGCCGAAGGTTTAGGGAAGAGCAGTACTTC. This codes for CASSRRFREEQYF. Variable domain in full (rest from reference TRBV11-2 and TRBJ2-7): EAGVAQSPRYKIIEKRQSVAFWCNPISGHATLYWYQQILGQGPKLLIQFQNNGVVDDSQLPKDRFSAERLKGVDSTLKIQPAKLEDSAVYLCASSRRFREEQYFGPGTRLTVT.

CDR3 sequence: CASSQEDGISNSPLHF. The DNA of the CDR3 is TGTGCCAGCAGCCAAGAGGACGGGATTTCTAATTCACCCCTCCACTTT. The rearrangement uses TRBV4-2 and TRBJ1-6; no firm D call. CDR3 length: 16 residues. Trimming left V 0 bases short and J 6 bases short, with 12 bases between. Per the germline V gene, CDR1 is LGHNA and CDR2 is YNFKEQ.

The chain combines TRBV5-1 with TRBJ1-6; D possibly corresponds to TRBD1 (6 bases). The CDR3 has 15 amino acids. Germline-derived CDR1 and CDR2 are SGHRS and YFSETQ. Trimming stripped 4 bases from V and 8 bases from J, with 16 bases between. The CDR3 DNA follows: TGCGCCAGCAGCCAACAGGGTAGTCTAGATTCACCCCTCCACTTT. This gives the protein CASSQQGSLDSPLHF.

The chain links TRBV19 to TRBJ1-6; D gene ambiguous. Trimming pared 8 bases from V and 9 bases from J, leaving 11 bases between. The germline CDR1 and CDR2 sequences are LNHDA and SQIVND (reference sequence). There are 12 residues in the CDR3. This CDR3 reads CASSLGGSPLHF. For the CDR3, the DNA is TGTGCCAGTTCTTTGGGTGGTTCACCCCTCCACTTT.

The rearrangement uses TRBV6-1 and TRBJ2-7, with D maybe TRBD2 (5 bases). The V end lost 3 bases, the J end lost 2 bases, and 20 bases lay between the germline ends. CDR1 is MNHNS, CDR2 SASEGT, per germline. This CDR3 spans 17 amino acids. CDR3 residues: CASSDLGALDSAYEQYF. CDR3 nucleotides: TGTGCCAGCAGTGACCTTGGTGCGTTGGACTCCGCCTACGAGCAGTACTTC.